Sequencing of this TCR beta chain was carried out in a study of OX40 agonist ivuxolimab in advanced cancers. Study outcomes and limitations: By week 6 at 0.1 to 3.0 mg/kg, blood CD4+ and CD8+ T cells had expanded clonally.

Germline V gives CDR1 LNHDA, CDR2 SQIVND (reference sequence). V was pared by 7 bases and J by 7 bases, with 12 bases of the junction left unmatched. CDR3 length equals 16 residues. Comment on this clone: The antigen remains undetermined.

TCRdb keeps only in-frame clones here, not all; method: immunoSEQ multiplex PCR. Of under 85,000 clones listed, 85% are singletons. The TCR was taken from an adult with an advanced solid tumor such as melanoma, head and neck, liver or kidney cancer. Sequenced material: CD4+ or CD8+ T cells sorted from blood, taken in a trial of the OX40 agonist ivuxolimab. The chain uses TRBV19 and TRBJ2-2; 10 bases are shared with TRBD2. The CDR3 DNA is TGTGCCAGTATCCCCGGAAGCGGGGGGGCCATCGGGGAGCTGTTTTTT. Its translation: CASIPGSGGAIGELFF.